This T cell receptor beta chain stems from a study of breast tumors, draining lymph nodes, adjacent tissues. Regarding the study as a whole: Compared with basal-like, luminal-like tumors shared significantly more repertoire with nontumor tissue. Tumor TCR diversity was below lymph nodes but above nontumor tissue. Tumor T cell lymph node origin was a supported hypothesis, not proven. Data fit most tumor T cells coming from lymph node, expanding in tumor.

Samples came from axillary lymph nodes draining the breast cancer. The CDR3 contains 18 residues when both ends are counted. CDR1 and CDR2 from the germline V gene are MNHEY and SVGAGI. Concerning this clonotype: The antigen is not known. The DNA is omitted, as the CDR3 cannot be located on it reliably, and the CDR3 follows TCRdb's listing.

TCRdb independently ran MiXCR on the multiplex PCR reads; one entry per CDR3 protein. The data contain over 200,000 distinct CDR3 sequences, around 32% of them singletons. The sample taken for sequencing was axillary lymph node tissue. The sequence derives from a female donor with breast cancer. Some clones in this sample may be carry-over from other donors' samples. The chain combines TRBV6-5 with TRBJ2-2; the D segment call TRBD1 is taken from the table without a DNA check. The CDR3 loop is CASSHRDGYEQYFGELFF.